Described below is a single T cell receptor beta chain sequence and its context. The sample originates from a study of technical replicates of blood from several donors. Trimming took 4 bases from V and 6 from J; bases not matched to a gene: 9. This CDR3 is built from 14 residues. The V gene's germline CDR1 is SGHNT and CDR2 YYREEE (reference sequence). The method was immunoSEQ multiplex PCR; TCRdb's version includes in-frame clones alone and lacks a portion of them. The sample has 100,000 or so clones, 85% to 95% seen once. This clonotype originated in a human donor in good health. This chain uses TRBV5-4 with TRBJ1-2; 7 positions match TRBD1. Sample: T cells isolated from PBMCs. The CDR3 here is CASSKPGQWDGYTF. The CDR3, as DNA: TGTGCCAGCAGCAAACCGGGACAGTGGGATGGCTACACCTTC.